The 32 T cell receptor beta chains given below trace back to one sample, sequenced in a study of T cell responses to AZD1222 COVID-19 vaccine. The table came from immunoSEQ multiplex PCR; TCRdb's copy has only in-frame clones and leaves some out. This table has tens of thousands of clones, roughly 84% appearing once. The specimen was peripheral blood, collected 28 days after the second AZD1222 dose. These receptors came from an adult who received the AZD1222 COVID-19 vaccine.

This chain uses TRBV14 with TRBJ1-2; D gene unclear. Germline V lookup: CDR1 SGHDN, CDR2 FVKESK. The V end was cut by 4 bases, the J end by 10 bases, with 19 bases between. The CDR3 loop spans 14 amino acids. In nucleotides, the CDR3 is TGTGCCAGCAGCCCACAGAGTAGGTTAACCTCCTACACCTTC. Translating it yields CASSPQSRLTSYTF.

This rearrangement joins TRBV18 to TRBJ1-1; D might be TRBD1 (5 bases). The CDR3 consists of 13 residues. Per germline, CDR1 KGHSH and CDR2 LQKENI. Trimming removed 5 bases from V and 1 base from J, with 8 bases in between. This chain's CDR3 is CASSSDRNTEAFF. The DNA for the CDR3 is TGTGCCAGCTCATCTGACAGGAACACTGAAGCTTTCTTT.

This chain uses TRBV12-3 or TRBV12-4 with TRBJ1-1; D call uncertain. With 2 bases removed from V and 10 bases from J, the gap between germline ends came to 8 bases. The CDR3 runs 11 residues. CDR3 in amino acids: CASSLNFGAFF. For the CDR3, the DNA is TGTGCCAGCAGTTTAAACTTTGGAGCTTTCTTT.

This clone was found once. The chain joins TRBV30 to TRBJ1-1; D remains unclear. Germline CDR1 reads GTSNPN; CDR2 reads SVGIG (reference sequence). There are 13 residues in the CDR3. V was shortened by 2 bases and J by 0 bases, with 7 bases between the two germline ends. The CDR3 DNA reads TGTGCCTGGAGTCCTTCGGTGAACACTGAAGCTTTCTTT. This sequence encodes CAWSPSVNTEAFF.

The chain joins TRBV2 to TRBJ2-2; no reliable D call. This CDR3 region has 13 residues. Trimming pared 1 base from V and 4 bases from J, leaving 4 bases between. Germline lookup yields CDR1 SNHLY and CDR2 FYNNEI. The CDR3 protein is CASSEGGTGELFF. For the CDR3, the DNA is TGTGCCAGCAGTGAAGGTGGCACCGGGGAGCTGTTTTTT. Supplemented by reference TRBV2 and TRBJ2-2, the full variable domain reads EPEVTQTPSHQVTQMGQEVILRCVPISNHLYFYWYRQILGQKVEFLVSFYNNEISEKSEIFDDQFSVERPDGSNFTLKIRSTKLEDSAMYFCASSEGGTGELFFGEGSRLTVL.

The chain couples TRBV28 to TRBJ1-4, with D possibly being TRBD1 (5 bases). Germline V CDR1 and CDR2: MDHEN, SYDVKM. This CDR3 has 15 amino acids. Between the trimmed V and J ends, which lost 4 bases and 0 bases, there was a span of 9 bases. CDR3 protein: CASSSWGATNEKLFF. DNA of the CDR3: TGTGCCAGCAGTTCCTGGGGGGCAACTAATGAAAAACTGTTTTTT.

The table lists this clone with a few counts. In DNA form, the CDR3 reads TGTGCCAGCAGACCACCAGGCAATTCACCCCTCCACTTT. Protein sequence: CASRPPGNSPLHF. The rearrangement links TRBV28 to TRBJ1-6; D ambiguous. CDR1 is MDHEN, CDR2 SYDVKM, per germline. Deletions cut 6 bases from V and 7 bases from J, with 10 bases between. This CDR3 has 13 residues.

In nucleotides, the CDR3 is TGTGCCAGCAGCTTAACCCCGGGGAGAAGGAATCAGCCCCAGCATTTT. This encodes CASSLTPGRRNQPQHF. The chain couples TRBV7-8 to TRBJ1-5; D remains ambiguous. V shed 2 bases and J shed 4 bases, with 15 bases lying between them. CDR3 size: 16 residues. Germline CDR1 reads SGHVS; CDR2 reads FQNEAQ.

V usage is TRBV7-8 and J usage is TRBJ2-3; 13 bases fit TRBD2. V gave up 5 bases and J gave up 6 bases; unmatched junction bases: 8. The germline gives CDR1 SGHVS, CDR2 FQNEAQ. The CDR3 consists of 16 residues. Written as DNA, the CDR3 is TGTGCCAGCAGCCCCCGGACTAGCGGGGGTGTTGATACGCAGTATTTT. Its translation is CASSPRTSGGVDTQYF.

This sequence joins TRBV24-1 and TRBJ2-3; perhaps D is TRBD1 or TRBD2 (5 bases each). V lost 6 bases and J 2 bases, leaving 8 bases between the germline ends. The CDR3 extends over 13 amino acids. Germline loops: CDR1 KGHDR, CDR2 SFDVKD. CDR3 nucleotide sequence: TGTGCCACCAGTCTTGGGACCACAGATACGCAGTATTTT. Residues: CATSLGTTDTQYF.

This rearrangement joins TRBV10-3 to TRBJ2-2; D is tentatively TRBD1 or TRBD2 (5 bases each). The ends were cut back, 10 bases at V and 5 bases at J, with 17 bases in the middle. Germline V CDR1 and CDR2: ENHRY, SYGVKD. CDR3 length equals 14 residues. CDR3 residues: CASTGTVKTGELFF. Written as DNA, the CDR3 is TGTGCCAGCACCGGGACCGTTAAGACCGGGGAGCTGTTTTTT.

The chain couples TRBV5-8 to TRBJ2-1, with D unclear. Germline CDR1 SGHTS, CDR2 YDEGEE. V lost 7 bases to trimming and J lost 0 bases, with 17 bases between them. The CDR3 covers 16 residues. The CDR3 region has the DNA TGTGCCAGCTCTCCCGCACGGGTATTCTCCTACAATGAGCAGTTCTTC. Protein: CASSPARVFSYNEQFF.

In its sample, this clone was seen once. J is TRBJ1-2 and V is TRBV28; D is unresolved. There are 13 residues in the CDR3. Germline V gene data show CDR1 as MDHEN and CDR2 as SYDVKM. V was cut by 6 bases and J by 8 bases, with 16 bases left in between. This chain's CDR3 is CASSLDNLGGYTF. The CDR3 DNA is TGTGCCAGCAGCCTCGACAACCTCGGAGGCTACACCTTC.

The V gene is TRBV30, the J gene TRBJ1-1, with 7 bases fitting TRBD1. The CDR3 sequence is 11 residues long. Germline lookup yields CDR1 GTSNPN and CDR2 SVGIG (reference sequence). V lost 7 bases and J lost 4; bases outside the gene matches: 3. CDR3 residues: CASNRGTEAFF. CDR3 sequence (DNA): TGTGCCTCTAACAGGGGCACTGAAGCTTTCTTT.

The rearrangement uses TRBV29-1 and TRBJ1-1; D might be TRBD1 (6 bases). V dropped 7 bases and J dropped 5 bases, with 17 bases sitting between them. The germline V gene has CDR1 SQVTM and CDR2 ANQGSEA. The CDR3 consists of 13 residues. CDR3 DNA: TGCAGCGGCTCACAGGGAAGTAGTACTGAAGCTTTCTTT. Amino acids: CSGSQGSSTEAFF.

The rearrangement joins TRBV19 to TRBJ1-5; D gene ambiguous. Germline CDR1 and CDR2: LNHDA and SQIVND (reference sequence). The CDR3 totals 14 residues. V gave up 2 bases and J gave up 7 bases, with 12 bases separating them. The CDR3 spells CASSISGPGQPQHF. The CDR3 DNA reads TGTGCCAGTAGTATATCGGGTCCCGGGCAGCCCCAGCATTTT.

This clone appeared a few times. For the CDR3, the DNA is TGTGCCAGCAGCTTGGAAACGGGGAATTCACCCCTCCACTTT. Encoded protein: CASSLETGNSPLHF. The chain uses TRBV11-2 and TRBJ1-6, with D unclear. The CDR3 sequence is 14 residues long. Per germline, CDR1 SGHAT and CDR2 FQNNGV. The V end was cut by 3 bases, the J end by 7 bases, with 10 bases between. Drawing the rest from reference TRBV11-2 and TRBJ1-6, the complete variable domain is EAGVAQSPRYKIIEKRQSVAFWCNPISGHATLYWYQQILGQGPKLLIQFQNNGVVDDSQLPKDRFSAERLKGVDSTLKIQPAKLEDSAVYLCASSLETGNSPLHFGNGTRLTVT.

J is TRBJ2-2 and V is TRBV29-1; tentatively, D is TRBD2 (6 bases). The ends were cut back, 8 bases at V and 3 bases at J, with 10 bases in the middle. The CDR3 spans 12 residues. Germline V gives CDR1 SQVTM, CDR2 ANQGSEA. The CDR3 reads CSFPGDTGELFF. The CDR3 DNA reads TGCAGCTTCCCGGGGGACACCGGGGAGCTGTTTTTT.

This chain joins TRBV4-1 and TRBJ1-2, with D unresolved. Deletions cut 1 base from V and 4 bases from J, with 7 bases between. The CDR3 loop spans 13 amino acids. The germline CDR1 and CDR2 sequences are MGHRA and YSYEKL. The CDR3 DNA reads TGCGCCAGCAGCCAAGCTACCCCCTATGGCTACACCTTC. This gives the protein CASSQATPYGYTF.

V gene TRBV4-2 combines with J gene TRBJ1-1, with D perhaps matching TRBD1 (6 bases). CDR3 length equals 16 residues. Trimming removed 1 base at V and 0 bases at J, with 12 bases between. Germline CDR1 is LGHNA and CDR2 is YNFKEQ. The CDR3 DNA sequence: TGTGCCAGCAGCCAAGTTGGGGGCCCTTTGAACACTGAAGCTTTCTTT. The encoded protein is CASSQVGGPLNTEAFF.

The rearrangement uses TRBV5-6 and TRBJ2-1; 8 bases map to TRBD1. Germline-derived CDR1 and CDR2 are SGHDT and YYEEEE. This CDR3 contains 15 residues. V shed 4 bases, J shed 3 bases, and the junction held 6 bases outside the gene matches. The CDR3 here is CASSLTGAGYNEQFF. DNA of the CDR3: TGTGCCAGCAGCCTGACAGGGGCGGGCTACAATGAGCAGTTCTTC.

J is TRBJ1-1 and V is TRBV5-1; 8 bases are shared with TRBD1. In germline, CDR1 is SGHRS, CDR2 YFSETQ. The CDR3 has 16 residues. V was clipped by 1 base and J by 1 base; unmatched bases: 6. The CDR3 is CASSLPTGQGNTEAFF. CDR3 nucleotides: TGCGCCAGCAGCTTGCCCACTGGACAGGGGAACACTGAAGCTTTCTTT.

The chain combines TRBV15 with TRBJ2-5; D is perhaps TRBD2 (5 bases). CDR1 and CDR2 from the germline V gene are LNHNV and YYDKDF (reference sequence). The CDR3 length is 12 residues. The V and J ends lost 5 bases and 5 bases respectively, with 9 bases between them. The CDR3 bases are TGTGCCACCAGCGGCGGCGGGGAGACCCAGTACTTC. It yields the protein CATSGGGETQYF.

V is TRBV9 and J is TRBJ1-1, with 8 positions matching TRBD1. The CDR3 is 15 residues long. The junction had 8 bases not matched to a gene; V was cut back by 6 bases and J by 1 base. Germline CDR1 is SGDLS and CDR2 is YYNGEE. DNA of the CDR3: TGTGCCAGCACCTTGATAGGACAGGGGAACACTGAAGCTTTCTTT. It is translated as CASTLIGQGNTEAFF.

Points on this clone: This sample includes further DNA sequences coding for the same CDR3. The rearrangement uses TRBV27 and TRBJ2-5; TRBD2 agrees at 11 bases. V trimming: 6 bases; J trimming: 3 bases; junction bases outside the gene matches: 3. CDR1 and CDR2 from the germline V gene are MNHEY and SMNVEV (reference sequence). This CDR3 is 14 amino acids long. This CDR3 reads CASSLLAGEETQYF. CDR3 sequence (DNA): TGTGCCAGCAGCCTACTAGCGGGGGAAGAGACCCAGTACTTC.

The chain has TRBV6-2 or TRBV6-3 and TRBJ1-5; 8 bases fit TRBD1. V shed 0 bases, J shed 7 bases, and the junction held 8 bases outside the gene matches. The CDR3 spans 16 residues. Germline loops: CDR1 MNHEY, CDR2 SVGEGT. CDR3 in amino acids: CASSYSGRGRGQPQHF. The CDR3 bases are TGTGCCAGCAGTTACTCTGGCAGGGGGCGAGGACAGCCCCAGCATTTT.

This clone showed up just once. Germline and junction disagree at one end, which may indicate a read error. This chain connects TRBV4-2 to TRBJ1-5; D perhaps matches TRBD1 (6 bases). The germline CDR1 and CDR2 sequences are LGHNA and YNFKEQ. CDR3 size: 15 residues. The CDR3 reads CASSQGGNGNQPQHF. The CDR3 DNA sequence: TGTGCCAGCAGTCAAGGGGGTAACGGCAATCAGCCCCAGCATTTT.

This clone was counted only a few times. The rearrangement joins TRBV7-6 to TRBJ1-6; possibly TRBD1 for D (5 bases). This CDR3 region has 17 residues. CDR1 and CDR2 from the germline V gene are SGHVS and FNYEAQ. V lost 1 base and J lost 8, with 18 bases in between. The CDR3 DNA is TGTGCCAGCAGCTTAGAAGCTTTAGGGACGGCCTATTCACCCCTCCACTTT. Translating gives CASSLEALGTAYSPLHF.

This chain connects TRBV11-1 to TRBJ1-4; possible D gene TRBD1, 6 bases. This CDR3 comprises 15 residues. Germline lookup yields CDR1 SGHAT and CDR2 FQDESV (reference sequence). Trimming pared 5 bases from V and 7 bases from J, leaving 17 bases between. CDR3 DNA sequence: TGTGCCAGCAGCGCACACAGGGATCGAGGTGAAAAACTGTTTTTT. This sequence encodes CASSAHRDRGEKLFF.

CDR3 in amino acids: CASSPTGGGYTF. The CDR3, as DNA: TGCGCCAGCAGCCCGACAGGGGGAGGCTACACCTTC. J is TRBJ1-2 and V is TRBV5-1; 9 nucleotides align to TRBD1. Germline V gives CDR1 SGHRS, CDR2 YFSETQ. The length of the CDR3 is 12 residues. J was trimmed by 8 bases and V by 4 bases; bases with no gene match: 3.

This chain joins TRBV21-1 and TRBJ1-5; TRBD1 was called by the table and not checked on the DNA. TRBV21-1 is designated a pseudogene. The CDR3 length is 16 residues. CDR3 nucleotides: TGTGCCATCACCGGGACAGGAAATGGGGGCAATCAGCCCCAGCATTTT. This codes for CAITGTGNGGNQPQHF.

This chain connects TRBV30 to TRBJ2-3; 9 nucleotides align to TRBD2. The CDR3 is made up of 14 amino acids. The trim removed 2 bases at V and 2 bases at J, leaving 2 bases unmatched. Germline CDR1 reads GTSNPN; CDR2 reads SVGIG (reference sequence). CDR3 in DNA: TGTGCCTGGAGTTTAGCGGGGGACACAGATACGCAGTATTTT. It codes for CAWSLAGDTDTQYF. The whole variable domain, filled in from reference TRBV30 and TRBJ2-3, reads SQTIHQWPATLVQPVGSPLSLECTVEGTSNPNLYWYRQAAGRGLQLLFYSVGIGQISSEVPQNLSASRPQDRQFILSSKKLLLSDSGFYLCAWSLAGDTDTQYFGPGTRLTVL.